Detailed here is one TCR beta chain. Its recognized antigen is unknown. The input lacks base qualities; no much larger clone sits a single base away. TCR libraries were built from 400 to 450 ng RNA with the Immunoverse kit, using molecular barcoded adaptors covering alpha/delta and beta/gamma chains. The same RNA used for transcriptome sequencing was used for TCR library preparation. Sequencing of TCR libraries was carried out on an Illumina HiSeq 4000 with 2 x 150 cycles. From the authors' description of their analysis: Using MiXCR, which included quality filtering and error correction, TCR reads were aligned to human V, D, J and C references and then assembled into CDR3 clonotypes. The tcR package in R was used for analysis of clonotype counts and gene usage diversity. For inspection of raw mapping reads, RNA-seq reads were mapped by STAR aligner version 2.5.3a onto GRCh37 of the human genome. To test the effect of sequencing depth on detected clonotypes, IR-seq fastq files were randomly downsampled using Seqtk 1.3. TCRdb itself trimmed the public reads at Q25 with fastp, ran MiXCR and retained productive beta chains. Here each entry gathers all rows of one CDR3 protein and keeps the most common genes and DNA. The V and J calls reflect TCRdb's pipeline rather than the authors' work. A total of over 45,000 distinct CDR3 sequences appear in this sample, around a fifth of them only once. The ten largest account for approximately 17% of the sample.

The CDR3 sequence holds 18 residues, the cysteine and phenylalanine included. Left in the record is the CDR3 DNA by itself, 54 bases read in frame from the first base. V gives up 2 bases and J gives up 6 bases, and the segment between their germline ends measures 23 bases. The sample is drawn from a study of read filtering for tumor transcriptome and immune sequencing (TCRdb year 2020). Regarding the study in general: Of the patients in the cohort, 16 to 20 were male and more than 12 were female, and their mean age was approximately 71 years, with a range of roughly 45 to 90. By revised international staging, fewer than ten patients were R-ISS I, about 15 were R-ISS II and roughly 7 were R-ISS III. After DNase treatment, whole-transcriptome libraries were prepared using the TruSeq RNA Access Library Prep Kit. TCR-region mapped reads per sample ranged from about 4.05 to 11 million with IR-seq versus only about 85 to 1,300 with RNA-seq. Using the same bone marrow samples, the study compared TCR repertoires obtained by targeted immune repertoire sequencing with those obtained by bulk whole-transcriptome sequencing. As a main aim, a read-filtering strategy for immune repertoire data was addressed, with the specific question being whether clonotypes supported by a single read should be removed.

Each patient had bone marrow sampled at the time of active disease. Ficoll-Hypaque density gradient centrifugation was used to isolate bone marrow mononuclear cells. Myeloma plasma cells were removed and CD138-negative cells were obtained by negative selection following labeling with CD138 magnetic microbeads on a MACS separator. Flow cytometry on an Attune NxT with CD138 antibodies was used to check the purity of the isolated cells. TRIzol reagent was used to extract total RNA, which was then quantified with a NanoDrop spectrophotometer. Paired RNA-seq and IR-seq were performed on each patient's CD138-negative bone marrow sample. The research as a whole found: In IR-seq, single-read clonotypes were approximately 80% of clonotypes but about 3.5% of total reads; in RNA-seq they were around 75% of clonotypes and 35% to 55% of reads. The sorted CD138-negative fraction was not purified T cells but a mixed bone marrow immune population. Removing single-read clonotypes increased the correlation between IR-seq and RNA-seq shared clonotype proportions. Clonotypes were captured by IR-seq at much higher depth and more reliably than by RNA-seq, and smaller IR-seq throughput was sufficient for identification of most shared clonotypes.

The specimen was a population of CD138-negative cells sorted from bone marrow. According to the study, the label for this sample's cell subset or site signals: bone marrow mononuclear cells depleted of CD138+ plasma/myeloma cells by negative magnetic selection. The sequence came from a donor aged 40 or older with multiple myeloma. The rearranged segments are TRBV23-1 and TRBJ1-5; TRBD1 is a possible D gene, resting on 5 matching bases. TRBV23-1 is an open reading frame whose function is uncertain. This receptor carries the CDR3 CASSQERDWSQRTQPQHF. The base sequence is TGCGCCAGCAGTCAAGAACGGGACTGGTCTCAAAGGACTCAGCCCCAGCATTTT.